These 21 T cell receptor beta chains share one sample of origin, sequenced in a study of cytomegalovirus exposure and HLA in healthy donors. The primer mix had 60 Vbeta and 13 Jbeta primers. Using immunoSEQ multiplex PCR, the repertoire was profiled, and TCRdb retains in-frame clones only, with some absent. In the table there are 100,000 to 150,000 clones, about 10% of which are singletons. Material: PBMCs. Receptor source: a woman under 30 in good health and CMV-seropositive.

This clone was recorded a few times. The CDR3 DNA reads TGTGCCAGCAGCTTTACGAACACCGGGGAGCTGTTTTTT. Encoded protein: CASSFTNTGELFF. The chain couples TRBV7-3 to TRBJ2-2; D is unclear. The CDR3 has 13 residues. The V gene's germline CDR1 is SGHTA and CDR2 FQGTGA. V was clipped by 3 bases and J by 0 bases, with 2 bases between them.

The rearrangement uses TRBV30 and TRBJ1-4; 7 positions agree with TRBD1. The CDR3 sequence is 15 residues long. Looked up from germline, CDR1 is GTSNPN and CDR2 is SVGIG (reference sequence). The ends lost 4 bases at V and 4 bases at J; junction bases unmatched: 9. The DNA for the CDR3 is TGTGCCTGGACCCGGAGACGACAGGGTAATGAAAAACTGTTTTTT. Translated, it gives CAWTRRRQGNEKLFF.

The CDR3 reads CASTRLAGAYEQYF. The CDR3 coding sequence is TGTGCCAGCACTCGGCTAGCGGGGGCCTACGAGCAGTACTTC. The chain recombines TRBV7-8 with TRBJ2-7; 10 bases line up with TRBD2. In germline, CDR1 is SGHVS, CDR2 FQNEAQ. The CDR3 is made up of 14 amino acids. V lost 7 bases, J lost 2 bases, and 5 bases stayed unmatched.

This clone was picked up a small number of times. V usage is TRBV18 and J usage is TRBJ2-1, with TRBD2 matching 8 bases. The ends lost 3 bases at V and 6 bases at J; junction bases unmatched: 10. The CDR3 contains 16 residues. Per the germline V gene, CDR1 is KGHSH and CDR2 is LQKENI. The CDR3 loop reads CASSPGREAIRNEQFF. The CDR3 DNA reads TGTGCCAGCTCACCTGGGCGGGAGGCCATCCGCAATGAGCAGTTCTTC.

A few counts support this clone. The chain carries TRBV29-1 and TRBJ2-3, with D tentatively TRBD2 (6 bases). V lost 0 bases, J lost 1 base, and 14 bases lay in between. Germline V gene lookup returns CDR1 SQVTM and CDR2 ANQGSEA. CDR3 length equals 16 residues. CDR3 in DNA: TGCAGCGTTGAAGACTGGGCGACTAGGGGCACAGATACGCAGTATTTT. Residues: CSVEDWATRGTDTQYF.

V gene TRBV25-1 combines with J gene TRBJ2-2; 8 nucleotides agree with TRBD1. Germline V gene data show CDR1 as MGHDK and CDR2 as SYGVNS. Trimming took 1 base from V and 1 from J; bases not matched to a gene: 8. The CDR3 contains 18 residues. The CDR3 nucleotides read TGTGCCAGCAGTGAATCCTTATCCGGGACAGGGAACACCGGGGAGCTGTTTTTT. Residues: CASSESLSGTGNTGELFF.

This clone was observed a few times. V and J are TRBV5-1 and TRBJ2-3; weak D call: TRBD2 (5 bases). The V end was cut by 0 bases, the J end by 7 bases, with 18 bases between. The CDR3 has 16 amino acids. The germline V gene encodes CDR1 SGHRS and CDR2 YFSETQ. CDR3 sequence reads: CASSLAPAEKVNTQYF. The CDR3 coding sequence is TGCGCCAGCAGCTTGGCCCCAGCGGAGAAAGTCAATACGCAGTATTTT.

This clone has a handful of counts. The chain couples TRBV15 to TRBJ2-7; 8 nucleotides line up with TRBD1. Germline-derived CDR1 and CDR2 are LNHNV and YYDKDF (reference sequence). V lost 3 bases to trimming and J lost 6 bases; unmatched junction nucleotides: 7. CDR3 length equals 14 residues. The CDR3 is CATSRWGQDGEQYF. In DNA, the CDR3 is TGTGCCACCAGCAGGTGGGGACAGGACGGCGAGCAGTACTTC.

This clone was counted a few times. The chain combines TRBV2 with TRBJ1-2; no firm D call. The CDR3 covers 14 residues. V was cut by 4 bases and J by 8 bases, with 17 bases left in between. Germline V gene lookup returns CDR1 SNHLY and CDR2 FYNNEI. CDR3 in amino acids: CASSGPFILGGYTF. CDR3 nucleotides: TGTGCCAGCAGTGGTCCCTTCATTTTGGGCGGCTACACCTTC.

A few counts support this clone. The chain couples TRBV11-3 to TRBJ1-1, with TRBD1 matching over 7 bases. With V trimmed by 5 bases and J by 2 bases, 5 bases remained unmatched. This CDR3 has 14 amino acids. Per the germline V gene, CDR1 is SGHNT and CDR2 is YENEEA. CDR3 bases: TGTGCCAGCAGCCGATGGACAGGCAACACTGAAGCTTTCTTT. This gives the protein CASSRWTGNTEAFF.

The CDR3 bases are TGTGCCAGCAGCCTGCAGGGACTAGCCCTCTACGAGCAGTACTTC. Protein product: CASSLQGLALYEQYF. V and J are TRBV5-5 and TRBJ2-7; TRBD2 matches 9 bases. V trimming: 4 bases; J trimming: 3 bases; junction bases outside the gene matches: 8. This CDR3 is built from 15 residues. CDR1 is SGHKS, CDR2 YYEKEE, per germline (reference sequence).

This clone was seen only a few times. The chain uses TRBV27 and TRBJ2-2, with D hard to call. The ends were cut back, 5 bases at V and 2 bases at J, with 9 bases in the middle. This CDR3 has 14 residues. Germline CDR1 reads MNHEY; CDR2 reads SMNVEV (reference sequence). The CDR3 here is CASSPLINTGELFF. CDR3 coding DNA: TGTGCCAGCAGTCCTCTTATAAACACCGGGGAGCTGTTTTTT.

This clone was seen a handful of times. The chain couples TRBV2 to TRBJ2-5; perhaps TRBD1 as D (6 bases). The CDR3 is made up of 16 amino acids. V lost 7 bases, J lost 1 base, and 19 bases lay in between. Germline V gene sequence: CDR1 SNHLY, CDR2 FYNNEI. The CDR3 nucleotides are TGTGCCAGCATGAGGGTTGGGGGCCCGGTCCAAGAGACCCAGTACTTC. Its protein product is CASMRVGGPVQETQYF.

This clone was observed a few times. The rearrangement joins TRBV6-6 to TRBJ1-5; D gene unclear. V was trimmed by 6 bases and J by 2 bases, leaving 11 bases between them. Germline CDR1 reads MNHNY; CDR2 reads SVGAGI (reference sequence). This CDR3 is 14 amino acids long. For the CDR3, the DNA is TGTGCCAGCAGGGAGGAAGAAGGCAATCAGCCCCAGCATTTT. Translating it yields CASREEEGNQPQHF.

In this sample, this clone turned up a few times. The CDR3 nucleotides are TGTGCCAGCAGCTTGATCGCTGGTGGAGCTAACTATGGCTACACCTTC. This sequence encodes CASSLIAGGANYGYTF. The chain couples TRBV5-6 to TRBJ1-2, with unresolved D. V lost 1 base and J 0 bases, leaving 13 bases between the germline ends. Looked up from germline, CDR1 is SGHDT and CDR2 is YYEEEE. This CDR3 contains 16 residues.

In this sample, this clone turned up a few times. This sequence joins TRBV30 and TRBJ1-2; 9 bases agree with TRBD1. V lost 3 bases, J lost 8 bases, and 4 bases stayed unmatched. This CDR3 is 12 amino acids long. Germline V CDR1 and CDR2: GTSNPN, SVGIG (reference sequence). CDR3 in DNA: TGTGCCTGGAGAGACAGGGGGTTCGGCTACACCTTC. It codes for CAWRDRGFGYTF.

This clone came up a few times. The J gene is TRBJ1-5, the V gene TRBV2; D possibly corresponds to TRBD1 (6 bases). Germline V lookup: CDR1 SNHLY, CDR2 FYNNEI. The V end was cut by 2 bases, the J end by 4 bases, with 12 bases between. The CDR3 runs to 15 residues. CDR3 loop: CASSESETGNQPQHF. For the CDR3, the DNA is TGTGCCAGCAGTGAATCCGAGACAGGAAATCAGCCCCAGCATTTT.

This clone has only a few counts. This chain uses TRBV5-1 with TRBJ1-2; 10 nucleotides agree with TRBD1. The germline V gene has CDR1 SGHRS and CDR2 YFSETQ. The CDR3 contains 14 residues. J gave up 6 bases and V 4 bases, and 6 bases lay outside the gene matches. CDR3 residues: CASSPEGTGDGYTF. DNA of the CDR3: TGCGCCAGCAGCCCGGAGGGGACAGGGGATGGCTACACCTTC.

The CDR3 DNA reads as TGTGCCAGCAGCTTACTTGAGAAAGCTTTCTTT. Translated: CASSLLEKAFF. This chain connects TRBV7-2 to TRBJ1-1; unclear D gene. Trimming left V 2 bases short and J 9 bases short, with 7 bases between. Germline V gene sequence: CDR1 SGHTA, CDR2 FQGNSA. The CDR3 runs to 11 residues.

CDR3 protein: CASSLRISGANVLTF. As DNA, the CDR3 is TGCGCCAGCAGCTTGCGTATCTCTGGGGCCAACGTCCTGACTTTC. This chain uses TRBV5-1 with TRBJ2-6; D unclear. Germline lookup yields CDR1 SGHRS and CDR2 YFSETQ. V was cut by 1 base and J by 0 bases, with 5 bases left in between. The CDR3 sequence is 15 residues long.

This clone was seen more than once but under ten times. The chain couples TRBV7-3 to TRBJ2-2, with 9 bases matching TRBD2. Germline V gives CDR1 SGHTA, CDR2 FQGTGA. This CDR3 has 15 residues. The V segment lost 2 bases and the J segment 4 bases; nucleotides outside the gene matches: 2. The CDR3 protein is CASSLAGGSTGELFF. The CDR3 coding sequence is TGTGCCAGCAGCTTAGCGGGAGGGAGCACCGGGGAGCTGTTTTTT.